This T cell receptor (beta chain) was identified in a study of blood T cell repertoires in COVID-19. For the study at large: The analysed material was cDNA or gDNA that came from T cells, B-cell-depleted T cells, or PBMCs.

Germline loops: CDR1 MNHEY, CDR2 SVGAGI. The CDR3 loop spans 14 amino acids. V lost 0 bases to trimming and J lost 4 bases; unmatched junction nucleotides: 3. Clones were sequenced by immunoSEQ multiplex PCR, and TCRdb holds only the in-frame ones, with some missing. The profile shows 25,000 to 35,000 clones, about 91% of them singletons. The chain employs TRBV6-5 and TRBJ2-7, with 7 bases that match TRBD2. Sequences were obtained from peripheral blood. The TCR sequence derives from a human donor with active COVID-19. The donor label of this sample is uncertain. The CDR3 nucleotides are TGTGCCAGCAGTTACTCGATAGCGGGTTACGAGCAGTACTTC. It translates to CASSYSIAGYEQYF.